Below are 27 T cell receptor beta chains sequenced from a single sample in a study of T cell repertoires in cytomegalovirus infection. These TCRs' antigens remain unknown. A single record per CDR3 protein comes from TCRdb applying MiXCR to the reads. Here the sample spans more than 250,000 distinct CDR3 sequences, approximately 25% being singletons. Source: cultured PBMCs, taken from culture after CMV antigen stimulation. The source of these receptors is a human donor in good health (CMV status not recorded). Some clones in this sample may be carry-over from other donors' samples.

The V and J genes are TRBV7-9 and TRBJ1-1, with unresolved D. The CDR3 extends over 13 amino acids. Trimming stripped 6 bases from V and 7 bases from J, with 15 bases between. Germline V gene lookup returns CDR1 SEHNR and CDR2 FQNEAQ (reference sequence). CDR3 loop: CASRPRGAGEAFF. The DNA of the CDR3 is TGTGCCAGCAGACCCCGGGGTGCGGGTGAAGCTTTCTTT.

This chain joins TRBV6-5 and TRBJ2-7; D gene ambiguous. Trimming took off 6 bases at V and 0 bases at J, with 15 bases between the two ends. In germline, CDR1 is MNHEY, CDR2 SVGAGI. The CDR3 runs 15 residues. The CDR3 is CASSSDQVTSYEQYF. CDR3 DNA sequence: TGTGCCAGCAGCTCGGACCAAGTGACCTCCTACGAGCAGTACTTC.

Ten or more counts support this clonotype. The V call is TRBV7-2, the J call TRBJ2-1; D may be TRBD2 (6 bases). This CDR3 is 13 amino acids long. Germline V gene lookup returns CDR1 SGHTA and CDR2 FQGNSA. V was trimmed by 1 base and J by 15 bases, leaving 16 bases between them. The CDR3 sequence is CASSLGLAGPGFF. The CDR3 bases are TGTGCCAGCAGCTTAGGGTTGGCGGGACCGGGGTTCTTC.

This clonotype came up a few times. The chain employs TRBV7-2 and TRBJ2-3, with 9 bases that match TRBD2. This CDR3 contains 14 residues. In germline, CDR1 is SGHTA, CDR2 FQGNSA. V was clipped by 1 base and J by 8 bases; unmatched bases: 4. CDR3: CASSLEPSGITQYF. CDR3 DNA: TGTGCCAGCAGCTTAGAGCCTAGCGGGATTACGCAGTATTTT.

The V gene is TRBV7-9, the J gene TRBJ2-7; a weak D match, TRBD2 (6 bases). V shed 4 bases and J shed 2 bases, with 15 bases lying between them. The CDR3 is made up of 15 amino acids. Germline V gene sequence: CDR1 SEHNR, CDR2 FQNEAQ (reference sequence). This chain's CDR3 is CASSYLARLPYEQYV. Here the CDR3 DNA reads TGTGCCAGCAGCTACCTAGCGAGACTACCCTACGAGCAGTACGTC.

This sequence joins TRBV28 and TRBJ1-1; possibly TRBD1 for D (5 bases). The CDR3 spans 14 residues. Trimming pared 2 bases from V and 1 base from J, leaving 8 bases between. In germline, CDR1 is MDHEN, CDR2 SYDVKM. The CDR3 DNA reads TGTGCCAGCAGTTTAAGGGGCCCGAACACTGAAGCTTTCTTT. It yields the protein CASSLRGPNTEAFF.

There are a few counts of this clonotype. V usage is TRBV6-5 and J usage is TRBJ2-7, with 16 bases matching TRBD2. The CDR3 length is 22 residues. V shed 0 bases, J shed 3 bases, and the junction held 17 bases outside the gene matches. Germline V gene sequence: CDR1 MNHEY, CDR2 SVGAGI. The CDR3 loop reads CASSYSITPGTSGRGSNYEQYF. The DNA for the CDR3 is TGTGCCAGCAGTTACTCGATTACCCCAGGGACTAGCGGGAGGGGATCGAACTACGAGCAGTACTTC.

The chain uses TRBV4-2 and TRBJ1-5, with a tentative D call TRBD1 (5 bases). V lost 2 bases, J lost 3 bases, and 17 bases lay in between. The CDR3 runs 17 residues. Germline CDR1 is LGHNA and CDR2 is YNFKEQ. Here the CDR3 reads CASSQPSPMGDNQPQHF. The CDR3, as DNA: TGTGCCAGCAGCCAACCCTCCCCCATGGGGGACAATCAGCCCCAGCATTTT.

In this sample, this clonotype turned up a few times. This chain uses TRBV7-9 with TRBJ1-4; D may be TRBD1 (5 bases). V dropped 2 bases and J dropped 4 bases, with 14 bases sitting between them. The CDR3 consists of 16 residues. Germline CDR1 and CDR2: SEHNR and FQNEAQ (reference sequence). CDR3 DNA: TGTGCCAGCAGCTTAAGGGGCAGGGCTGGTAATGAAAAACTGTTTTTT. Amino acids: CASSLRGRAGNEKLFF.

This clonotype was detected a few times. The CDR3 sequence: CASSLADRGRTIYF. The CDR3 DNA reads TGTGCCAGCAGTTTGGCCGACAGGGGTAGGACCATATATTTT. V gene TRBV28 combines with J gene TRBJ1-3, with 8 bases lining up with TRBD1. The CDR3 covers 14 residues. Germline V gives CDR1 MDHEN, CDR2 SYDVKM. The J segment lost 10 bases and the V segment lost 3 bases, leaving 8 bases of the junction unmatched.

V and J are TRBV7-2 and TRBJ1-1, with a weak D call TRBD1 (6 bases). The length of the CDR3 is 13 residues. V was trimmed by 5 bases and J by 8 bases, leaving 15 bases between them. In germline, CDR1 is SGHTA, CDR2 FQGNSA. In DNA, the CDR3 is TGTGCCAGCAGCCAGGGGTCGGGGATGGAAGCTTTCTTT. Protein: CASSQGSGMEAFF. Full variable domain (outside the CDR3, taken from reference TRBV7-2 and TRBJ1-1): GAGVSQSPSNKVTEKGKDVELRCDPISGHTALYWYRQSLGQGLEFLIYFQGNSAPDKSGLPSDRFSAERTGGSVSTLTIQRTQQEDSAVYLCASSQGSGMEAFFGQGTRLTVV.

This clonotype was counted at least ten times. The chain joins TRBV7-2 to TRBJ1-1; D is ambiguous. The V gene's germline CDR1 is SGHTA and CDR2 FQGNSA. The CDR3 has 12 amino acids. V shed 5 bases and J shed 5 bases, with 9 bases lying between them. Here the CDR3 reads CASSAVGTEAFF. DNA of the CDR3: TGTGCCAGCAGCGCAGTCGGTACTGAAGCTTTCTTT. The whole variable domain, remainder taken from reference TRBV7-2 and TRBJ1-1, is GAGVSQSPSNKVTEKGKDVELRCDPISGHTALYWYRQSLGQGLEFLIYFQGNSAPDKSGLPSDRFSAERTGGSVSTLTIQRTQQEDSAVYLCASSAVGTEAFFGQGTRLTVV.

The chain has TRBV19 and TRBJ1-4, with 8 nucleotides matching TRBD1. V shed 4 bases and J 8 bases; nucleotides not matched to a gene: 6. The germline gives CDR1 LNHDA, CDR2 SQIVND (reference sequence). The CDR3 extends over 14 amino acids. The CDR3 sequence: CASSRGDRREKLFF. CDR3 coding DNA: TGTGCCAGTAGTAGAGGGGACAGGCGAGAAAAACTGTTTTTT.

The rearrangement joins TRBV20-1 to TRBJ1-5, with D perhaps matching TRBD1 (5 bases). Looked up from germline, CDR1 is DFQATT and CDR2 is SNEGSKA (reference sequence). Trimming removed 3 bases at V and 4 bases at J, with 10 bases between. This CDR3 contains 13 residues. The CDR3 DNA is TGCAGTGCTAGGACAGCAGTTAATCAGCCCCAGCATTTT. The encoded protein is CSARTAVNQPQHF.

This clonotype was detected ten times or more. The chain couples TRBV7-8 to TRBJ1-5; TRBD1 matches 9 bases. The CDR3 runs to 16 residues. V lost 1 base and J lost 13; bases outside the gene matches: 14. Germline V lookup: CDR1 SGHVS, CDR2 FQNEAQ. In nucleotides, the CDR3 is TGTGCCAGCAGCTTAGAAACCGGGACAGGGTGGGGCGTTCAGCATTTT. Amino acids: CASSLETGTGWGVQHF.

The chain links TRBV10-3 to TRBJ2-4; 16 positions match TRBD2. From germline, CDR1 is ENHRY and CDR2 SYGVKD. With V trimmed by 10 bases and J by 0 bases, 12 bases remained unmatched. The CDR3 runs 19 residues. The CDR3 DNA follows: TGTGCCACCGAACCCGGGACTAGCGGGAGGGCAGGAGCCAAAAACATTCAGTACTTC. The encoded protein is CATEPGTSGRAGAKNIQYF.

This clonotype occurred a few times. The chain links TRBV5-4 to TRBJ2-1; D gene uncertain. Trimming stripped 4 bases from V and 2 bases from J, with 13 bases between. The length of the CDR3 is 15 residues. From germline, CDR1 is SGHNT and CDR2 YYREEE (reference sequence). The CDR3, as DNA: TGTGCCAGCAGCCCCAGACGTAAGACCTACAATGAGCAGTTCTTC. Its translation: CASSPRRKTYNEQFF.

The chain couples TRBV4-2 to TRBJ2-1; 12 bases match TRBD2. Trimming took 5 bases from V and 5 from J; bases not matched to a gene: 4. The CDR3 sequence is 15 residues long. Germline CDR1 and CDR2: LGHNA and YNFKEQ. CDR3 bases: TGTGCCAGCAGCTCGCGACTAGCGGGAGACAATGAGCAGTTCTTC. The encoded protein is CASSSRLAGDNEQFF.

The chain has TRBV28 and TRBJ2-2; 9 bases agree with TRBD1. The junction had 6 bases not matched to a gene; V was cut back by 1 base and J by 6 bases. This CDR3 is 16 amino acids long. Germline CDR1 and CDR2: MDHEN and SYDVKM. DNA for the CDR3: TGTGCCAGCAGTTTATCCGGGACAGGGACCCCCGGGGAGCTGTTTTTT. Translated: CASSLSGTGTPGELFF.

This clonotype was picked up a small number of times. V gene TRBV27 combines with J gene TRBJ1-5; TRBD1 agrees at 7 bases. With V trimmed by 6 bases and J by 2 bases, 7 bases remained unmatched. This CDR3 spans 15 amino acids. Looked up from germline, CDR1 is MNHEY and CDR2 is SMNVEV (reference sequence). The CDR3 nucleotides are TGTGCCAGCAGGGCCGCAGGGGGAGGCAATCAGCCCCAGCATTTT. The encoded protein is CASRAAGGGNQPQHF.

The genes are TRBV4-1 and TRBJ2-5; 10 positions agree with TRBD2. Germline V gives CDR1 MGHRA, CDR2 YSYEKL. The V segment lost 5 bases and the J segment 7 bases; nucleotides outside the gene matches: 4. The CDR3 contains 13 residues. CDR3 DNA sequence: TGCGCCAGCAGCTTAGCGGGAGGAGGGACCCAGTACTTC. Translated, it gives CASSLAGGGTQYF.

This clonotype was counted ten times or more. This chain uses TRBV28 with TRBJ1-5; the D gene is possibly TRBD1 (5 bases). The CDR3 consists of 17 residues. V was cut by 2 bases and J by 2 bases, with 16 bases left in between. CDR1 MDHEN and CDR2 SYDVKM come from the germline V gene. In nucleotides, the CDR3 is TGTGCCAGCAGTTTAGAGCCGCGCAGGGCTGGCAATCAGCCCCAGCATTTT. Protein sequence: CASSLEPRRAGNQPQHF.

The rearrangement uses TRBV19 and TRBJ2-3; D remains ambiguous. Germline loops: CDR1 LNHDA, CDR2 SQIVND (reference sequence). V gave up 3 bases and J gave up 9 bases, with 7 bases separating them. This CDR3 is 11 amino acids long. The CDR3 loop is CASSMSATQYF. For the CDR3, the DNA is TGTGCCAGTAGTATGTCGGCAACGCAGTATTTT.

This clonotype was detected ten times or more. The chain carries TRBV7-8 and TRBJ1-1, with TRBD1 matching over 10 bases. CDR1 is SGHVS and CDR2 is FQNEAQ in the germline V gene. CDR3 length: 16 residues. With V trimmed by 5 bases and J by 3 bases, 9 bases remained unmatched. In DNA, the CDR3 is TGTGCCAGCAGCCGATACAGGACAGGGGGAGACACTGAAGCTTTCTTT. Its protein product is CASSRYRTGGDTEAFF.

This clonotype was picked up many times. The chain carries TRBV7-8 and TRBJ1-2, with TRBD1 matching over 8 bases. Germline CDR1 SGHVS, CDR2 FQNEAQ. The V gene end was trimmed by 2 bases and the J gene end by 0 bases; junction bases not matched to a gene: 2. The CDR3 covers 15 residues. The CDR3 nucleotides read TGTGCCAGCAGCTTAAAGACAGGGGCTAACTATGGCTACACCTTC. Amino acids: CASSLKTGANYGYTF.

The chain employs TRBV19 and TRBJ2-7, with D possibly matching TRBD2 (6 bases). The CDR3 contains 14 residues. The V end was cut by 2 bases, the J end by 7 bases, with 15 bases between. Germline loops: CDR1 LNHDA, CDR2 SQIVND (reference sequence). The CDR3 region has the DNA TGTGCCAGTAGTATAAATCCATCGGGGAGGGAGCAGTACTTC. Translated, it gives CASSINPSGREQYF. Complete variable domain (other parts from reference TRBV19 and TRBJ2-7): DGGITQSPKYLFRKEGQNVTLSCEQNLNHDAMYWYRQDPGQGLRLIYYSQIVNDFQKGDIAEGYSVSREKKESFPLTVTSAQKNPTAFYLCASSINPSGREQYFGPGTRLTVT.

The count of this clonotype is one. The rearrangement joins TRBV6-1 to TRBJ2-3; TRBD1 matches at 8 bases. The CDR3 extends over 16 amino acids. Germline V gene lookup returns CDR1 MNHNS and CDR2 SASEGT. J was trimmed by 2 bases and V by 7 bases; bases with no gene match: 11. Written as DNA, the CDR3 is TGTGCCAGCACCTCAGGGGGCTGGACTTACACAGATACGCAGTATTTT. This sequence encodes CASTSGGWTYTDTQYF.